Listed below are T cell receptor beta chains from one sample, sequenced in a study of T cells in localized non-small cell lung cancer. Profiled with immunoSEQ multiplex PCR; TCRdb holds only in-frame clones, not every one. The table has around 20,000 clones, around 85% seen once; the top ten hold around 1.1%. The source material was peripheral blood, sampled before any cancer treatment. These TCRs come from a woman aged 35-75 years with stage I lung adenocarcinoma. The CDR3 runs from the conserved cysteine through the conserved F or W. The D gene is left open where the match is weak. The size of a clone is reported for some rows only, either as once, few or many, or as a class for expanded clones.

size,D,J,V,CDR3,DNA
few,TRBD1,TRBJ1-5,TRBV19,CASSRQGGQPQHF,TGTGCCAGTAGTAGACAGGGAGGACAGCCCCAGCATTTT
-,-,TRBJ2-2,TRBV30,CAWSVKGWTGELFF,TGTGCCTGGAGTGTGAAGGGATGGACCGGGGAGCTGTTTTTT
-,-,TRBJ1-2,TRBV28,CASSLRRTDYGYTF,TGTGCCAGCAGTTTAAGGAGGACCGACTATGGCTACACCTTC
-,-,TRBJ2-7,TRBV11-3,CASSLEGPSSPYEQYF,TGTGCCAGCAGCTTAGAAGGACCCAGTAGTCCCTACGAGCAGTACTTC
-,-,TRBJ2-7,TRBV18,CASSPIRDSDEQYF,TGTGCCAGCTCACCAATCCGAGACAGCGACGAGCAGTACTTC
few,-,TRBJ1-1,TRBV18,CASSPRINTEAFF,TGTGCCAGCTCACCACGAATAAACACTGAAGCTTTCTTT
-,-,TRBJ2-1,TRBV12-5,CASGLVRRDTGEYNEQFF,TGTGCTAGTGGTTTGGTACGGAGGGACACAGGGGAGTACAATGAGCAGTTCTTC
-,-,TRBJ1-1,TRBV4-2,CASSQGFNTEAFF,TGTGCCAGCAGCCAGGGTTTTAACACTGAAGCTTTCTTT
once,TRBD2,TRBJ2-5,TRBV7-7,CASSLASAGGVETQYF,TGTGCCAGCAGCCTAGCCTCAGCGGGGGGCGTAGAGACCCAGTACTTC
-,TRBD2,TRBJ2-3,TRBV7-3,CASSEGTSGGSDTQYF,TGTGCCAGCAGCGAGGGGACTAGCGGGGGTTCAGATACGCAGTATTTT